The TCR beta chain under discussion was sequenced for a study of T cell repertoires and HLA-DP antigens (dated by TCRdb to about 2018). Background for the entire study: The study used an in vitro model of CD4+ T cell alloreactivity in which transduced HeLa cells presented allogeneic HLA-DP. On average, approximately 0.2 ug of DNA went in for sorted CD137+CD4+ samples, versus roughly 1,300 ng for pre-culture CD4+ samples. The three donors were two male and one female, with ages ranging from the 18-to-29 to the 60-to-69 age band. One alloantigen differed from self by one peptide-binding groove amino acid, whereas the other differed by ten, modelling structurally similar versus dissimilar alloantigens. Overall study results and their limits: Average cumulative frequency of clones undetected before culture was approximately 40% against one allele and about 46% against the other. Limitations included only a few donors, a non-physiological HeLa antigen-presenting system, and the use of total CD4+ responder cells. Sorted CD137+ cells showed similar clonality against both alloantigens, at approximately 0.36, which was much higher than the roughly 0.043 seen in pre-culture samples. The naive and memory CD4+ repertoires were not analysed as separate populations.

TCRB CDR3 regions were amplified with the immunoSEQ multiplex PCR using forward primers for 54 TRBV segments and reverse primers for 13 TRBJ segments. Deep resolution, with a target of roughly 200,000 T cell genomes, was applied to the sequencing of pre-culture CD4+ samples. Sequencing of the amplicons was done on an Illumina HiSeq System, giving 87 bp reads that spanned the CDR3. The paper's data handling went like this. Reads were corrected for PCR and sequencing errors, and CDR3 regions were defined by alignment to IMGT reference sequences. Synthetic template pools were used to estimate the numbers of templates and unique rearrangements. Clonality was computed as 1 minus Pielou's evenness. Richness was estimated with the Daley-Smith estimator. Morisita's index was used to measure repertoire overlap. A clone counted as low-abundance if it appeared in cultured samples but went undetected in the pre-culture repertoire of the same donor. The source is immuneACCESS, and TCRdb retained only in-frame sequences with V and J called. Part of the clones is not carried over; for the studies checked, unresolved V genes explain less than half of this, and the remainder is unexplained. From that table come the V and J calls and clone size; the DNA was used to work out D and trimming. The table for this sample lists approximately 110,000 clones; about 92% of them were counted only once. 0.25% to 0.3% of the sample goes to the ten largest clones.

Magnetic bead negative selection was used to isolate untouched CD4+ T cells from Ficoll-separated PBMC, with an average purity of about 98%. Using magnetic beads, untouched CD4+ T cells were isolated from Ficoll-separated PBMC at about 97.7% purity, with only negligible CD8+ contamination. Donors were three healthy blood donors whose buffy coats supplied peripheral blood mononuclear cells. CMV seronegative status was shared by all three donors. The DNeasy Blood & Tissue Kit was used to extract genomic DNA. TCRB sequencing was performed on genomic DNA from sorted CD137+CD4+ cells and pre-culture CD4+ baseline samples from each subject. Note on this clone: This clone's antigen is unknown. One base away there is no much larger clone; base qualities are not given.

Reading from cysteine to phenylalanine, the CDR3 counts 17 amino acids. Kept here is only the CDR3 DNA, which spans 51 bases and is read in frame from base 1. V is pruned by 0 bases and J by 0 bases, leaving 6 bases of the junction without a gene match. Per the germline V gene (reference sequence), SGHNT is the CDR1 and YYREEE is the CDR2. This TCR derives from a woman in her late teens or twenties in good health and CMV-seronegative. This sequence uses TRBV5-4 and TRBJ2-3; the junction holds 8 bases that match TRBD2. The sample taken for sequencing was CD4+ T cells from PBMCs. The CDR3 amino acid sequence is: CASSLAKRGRSTDTQYF. The nucleotides are TGTGCCAGCAGCTTGGCCAAGCGGGGGCGAAGCACAGATACGCAGTATTTT.